The present T cell receptor beta chain was sequenced within a study of cytomegalovirus exposure and HLA in healthy donors (dated 2017 in TCRdb). About the investigation overall: According to an earlier analysis of several hundred of the donors, some 170 million T cells yielded 120 million or so unique TCR beta sequences and around 280 Gb of sequence data. An early release that covered about 640 HLA-typed donors contained approximately 300 gigabases of sequencing data and tens of millions of unique TCR sequences. Of the 350 to 400 genotyped donors, around 81% fell in the genetic ancestry cluster associated with self-reported Caucasian donors. The study was designed to test whether signatures of past pathogen exposure could be identified by cataloging public T cell receptors. The study profiled the T cell repertoires of 550 to 700 subjects by immunosequencing and related them to cytomegalovirus serostatus. A separate validation cohort of some 130 different subjects was used in addition to the approximately 640-subject first cohort. To predict cytomegalovirus infection status, the study brought together high-throughput TCR immunosequencing, statistical association of individual TCRs with disease status, and machine learning. A later analysis re-examined previously published TCR beta repertoires from several hundred donors and added high-resolution HLA genotyping to investigate patterns of TCR occurrence. Rather than drawing on any new phenotypic data, the later analysis identified candidate immune exposures from TCR beta sequences and the way those sequences occurred across donors. To decide whether each TCR beta V gene segment behaved as functional or pseudogenic, an earlier analysis of approximately 590 of the donors relied on high-throughput TCR beta sequencing. Donor age, sex, ethnicity and CMV serostatus were compiled together with the repertoire data. A later genetic analysis took genome-wide SNP genotypes for about 55% of the 666 donors and used that subset as a discovery cohort. All discovery cohort repertoires had been generated using a single sequencing platform. Both class I and class II loci were covered by HLA typing, at four-digit resolution. The number of donors typed differed by locus, with about 629-630 for A, B, C, DRB1 and DQB1, around 560 for DQA1, about 610 for DPA1, and around 450 for DPB1. Because of strong linkage in the cohort, five DR-DQ haplotypes were treated as single units for association and clustering. Across around 400 genotyped donors of the cohort, an average of about 240,000 unique TCR beta nucleotide sequences per donor were sequenced, and 15% to 20% of those sequences were non-productive. Summary of the overall study and its limitations: In an earlier analysis of some 540 of the donors, most TCR beta V segments appeared in productive rearrangements about 87% or about 30% of the time, broadly matching IMGT annotations. A few of the identified cytomegalovirus-associated TCR beta chains were confirmed in vitro to be specific for cytomegalovirus antigens. HLA typing was unavailable for some donors at each locus, so association tests used only the typed subset. Because counts were too low, around 17 rarely observed V segments, including chromosome 9 orphons, were left out of the earlier analysis of some 640 of the donors. In a later analysis, TCR association rates were found to vary across HLA loci, with the most associated TCRs seen for DRB1 alleles and the fewest for HLA-C alleles. A cluster of highly shared sequence variants was judged likely to represent a technical artifact of the sequencing pipeline. The 87-base-pair reads could not distinguish some IMGT-functional V segments, including TRBV6-2 and TRBV6-3, so those segments were excluded. The presence/absence analyses assumed that sequencing depth was roughly uniform across donors, and that assumption may not be true. Compared with equally common non-associated chains, HLA-associated TCR beta chains in a later analysis were more clonally expanded and had lower generation probabilities. The cohort was sequenced for TCR beta chains only, and without alpha or paired-chain data the features that could be detected were limited. A later genetic analysis associated a missense DCLRE1C variant with V-gene and J-gene trimming of TCR beta chains, and an independent cohort replicated the association. For the cohort, immune exposure information was limited to CMV serostatus. A later analysis reported that several top co-occurrence clusters appeared linked to parvovirus B19, influenza, CMV and Epstein-Barr virus. While some public TCRs were present in many individuals, most TCR sequences turned up only very rarely across donors. When HLA alleles, especially DR and DQ, strongly co-occurred, TCR associations were difficult to assign to individual alleles. According to a later genetic analysis, donors in an Asian-associated ancestry cluster had fewer N-insertions in productive TCRs than the roughly 660-donor mean. In the study, 150 to 200 TCR beta chains were listed as associated with cytomegalovirus. Correlated functional status among segregating V segments might reflect linkage disequilibrium, but an unknown experimental factor could not be ruled out. A further reported finding was that TCR beta sequences accurately predicted the HLA-A and HLA-B alleles for most subjects in the first cohort. According to a later analysis, most CMV-associated TCR beta chains appeared to be HLA-restricted, and the HLA associations seemed to be driven largely by CMV exposure. In a later analysis, 15,000 to 20,000 TCR beta sequences were associated with specific HLA alleles at a false discovery rate of 0.05. In both the original and validation cohorts, the classifier was reported to diagnose cytomegalovirus status with high specificity and sensitivity. According to the authors, the approach could potentially be generalized to other disease states and immunological phenotypes.

The CDR3 sequence holds 13 residues, the cysteine and phenylalanine included. Of the read, only the CDR3 DNA is kept; its 39 bases are in frame from base 1. V is reduced by 7 bases and J by 0 bases, leaving a spacing of 10 bases between them. Looking up the germline V gene yields CDR1 SGDLS and CDR2 YYNGEE. Library construction relied on the immunoSEQ multiplex PCR assay. For the multiplex PCR, a mixture combining 60 forward primers for TCR Vbeta segments and 13 reverse primers for TCR Jbeta segments was used. A multiplex PCR assay on genomic DNA amplified the CDR3 region of rearranged TCR beta genes. On the Illumina HiSeq System, the amplified TCR beta libraries were sequenced as 87-base-pair reads. Concerning the study's data processing: In a later analysis, tens of millions of unique TCR beta chains were counted across the approximately 640 repertoires, and roughly 10 million of these chains were shared by at least two donors. A nearest-neighbor algorithm error-corrected the raw reads and collapsed the reads into unique sequences, merging closely related sequences to remove PCR and sequencing errors. Alignment of CDR3 sequences to IMGT reference sequences was used to assign V, D and J gene segments. For a sequence to be retained, a match of at least six nucleotides to both a V gene segment and a J gene segment was required. A rearrangement was called productive if the CDR3 had no stop codons and remained in frame with V and J, and every other rearrangement was called non-productive. CDR3 was defined according to IMGT convention as the region running from the second conserved V-encoded cysteine to the conserved J-encoded phenylalanine. In an earlier analysis of around 540 of the donors, sequences lacking an unambiguous match to a single V gene segment were excluded. An earlier analysis of several hundred of the donors called V segments functional above 56.7% productive rearrangements and segregating when the between-donor standard deviation exceeded 5%. A statistical classification framework was developed to diagnose cytomegalovirus status using the catalog of TCR beta chain sequences. V and J gene assignment, in a later analysis, came from comparing TCR nucleotide sequences with IMGT/GENE-DB human TR gene sequences. The TCRdist pipeline was used in a later analysis to assign CDR3 sequences and most-parsimonious VDJ recombination scenarios. In a later analysis, each TCR beta chain was defined by its CDR3 amino acid sequence together with its V-gene family, and reads lacking a unique V-gene family were excluded. A later analysis removed nearly 600 highly shared, low-generation-probability nucleotide sequences to deal with suspected cross-contamination and a sequencing artifact. In a later analysis, a clonal expansion index was calculated for each public chain from normalized within-repertoire ranks of inferred template counts. In a later analysis, generation probabilities were computed using a VDJ recombination model fitted to out-of-frame rearrangements, and the results were checked against IGoR. In a later analysis, hypergeometric tests were used to score TCR-TCR, TCR-HLA and TCR-CMV co-occurrence, with a repertoire-size bias correction applied to TCR pairs. False discovery rates were estimated in a later analysis by permuting HLA or CMV assignments 20 times. A later analysis grouped co-occurring TCRs with DBSCAN, adding TCRdist sequence similarity when clustering within HLA-allele-positive subsets. For co-occurrence clustering, repertoires with fewer than 30,000 or more than 120,000 public chains were excluded, along with several repertoires with anomalous nucleotide sharing. TCRdb stores this immuneACCESS table with in-frame sequences only. Part of the clones is absent; in the studies checked, under half of the shortfall reflects unresolved V genes, and no reason is known for the rest. V and J calls and clone size are given by that table; D and trimming were obtained from the DNA. The sample includes about 150,000 clones, with roughly 75% observed a single time. The ten largest make up about 11% of the sample.

A note on this clone: Its antigen remains unidentified. Base-call qualities are not available, and no considerably larger clone is one nucleotide away.

In total, roughly 670 healthy bone marrow donors made up the cohort. At the time of sampling, every cohort member was nominally healthy, though immune exposures that went unrecorded were likely present. The donor tested CMV seropositive, placing the donor among the 289 seropositive members of the cohort. Every donor gave a peripheral blood sample, and the peripheral blood mononuclear cells from that sample were used for TCR beta sequencing. The Qiagen DNeasy Blood Extraction Kit was used to extract genomic DNA from the blood cell samples. The rearrangement joined TRBV9 to TRBJ1-1; perhaps TRBD1 is the D gene, with 6 bases matching. The sequence was collected from a man in his late teens or twenties in good health and CMV-seropositive. The specimen sequenced was PBMCs. This receptor carries the CDR3 CASGQGMNTEAFF. The DNA sequence is TGTGCCAGCGGGCAGGGGATGAACACTGAAGCTTTCTTT.